This T cell receptor beta chain originates from a study of T cells in Graves' hyperthyroidism and ophthalmopathy (dated by TCRdb to between 2018 and 2021). Study-level background: Peripheral blood samples were taken at the time of initial diagnosis, prior to any treatment. Prospective prediction of ophthalmopathy was tested in an independent validation cohort of approximately 19 hyperthyroidism patients and 15 to 17 patients who later progressed to ophthalmopathy. In over five Graves' hyperthyroidism patients, the study also compared T-cell repertoires from thyroid tissue with T-cell repertoires from blood. The paper describes TCR Vbeta CDR3 sequencing of 120 to 150 peripheral blood samples, made up of roughly 45 ophthalmopathy patients, some 76 hyperthyroidism patients and about 17 progressor patients. After blood sampling, hyperthyroidism patients were treated with methimazole at a starting dose of 30 mg daily, and ophthalmopathy patients were treated with high-dose intravenous methylprednisolone. To identify TCR V-J signatures that set the groups apart, the researchers used a discovery cohort of about a hundred patients, made up of 40 to 45 with Graves' ophthalmopathy and about 60 with stable Graves' hyperthyroidism. The 75 to 100 discovery patients were randomly split 7:3 into training and test sets. Summary of the overall study and its limitations: In validation, the model predicted progression to ophthalmopathy with approximately 71% sensitivity and about 72% specificity, a median of approximately 6.7 months before onset. Blood samples also contained most of the expanded thyroid clonotypes (frequency above 0.001), which suggests that blood repertoires may reflect thyroid immune responses. In cross-validation, a model built on a 13 V-J signature told ophthalmopathy apart from stable hyperthyroidism with under 90% sensitivity and roughly 83% specificity, and in testing the same model reached 80%/75%. Sample size was not statistically predetermined, and blinding of investigators to group allocation was not performed.

V is pared back by 5 bases and J by 10 bases, with 21 bases lying between the germline termini. From the germline V gene, CDR1 is MNHNS and CDR2 is SASEGT. From cysteine to phenylalanine, the CDR3 is 15 amino acids long. Only CDR3 DNA remains: 45 bases, in frame from the first base. This clonotype was observed at least ten times. Its antigen remains unidentified. Base quality data are lacking; no much larger clone is found one base away. TCR beta CDR3 regions were amplified from RNA transcripts. For the first round of RT-PCR on the TCR CDR3, the HTBI primer set was used together with the Qiagen OneStep RT-PCR kit. The libraries were constructed in a second round of multiplex PCR and then size-selected and purified. The libraries were sequenced on an Illumina HiSeq2000 using paired-end 100 bp reads. The authors' pipeline ran thus. SOAPnuke was used to process the raw data, with reads discarded if the reads contained adapters or uncalled bases, had a mean Phred below 15, or lacked an exact constant-primer or identifier match. COPE v1.2.5 was used to merge the high-quality paired reads, and each unique nucleotide sequence was defined as a clonotype. Clonotypes were aligned to IMGT TRBV, TRBD and TRBJ reference segments using MiTCR v1.1. Analysis was restricted to V-J combinations with a frequency above 0.0001, which covered 99.2% of repertoires. The TCS score was defined as F50 (clonal expansion) divided by E x V (chaos), with BLOSUM62-based TCRdist calculated between CDR3 peptides within each V-J. Welch's t-statistics and random forest reduced around 520 V-J features to roughly 13, which were used in a naive Bayes classifier (R e1071). TCRdb applied fastp at Q25 and MiXCR to the public reads, then kept only in-frame beta chains. Each CDR3 protein appears once, grouped with its most common genes and DNA. These V and J calls originate from TCRdb's pipeline instead of the authors' own analysis. Here the sample has over 250,000 distinct CDR3 sequences; 17% occur a single time. 55% to 60% of the sample goes to the ten largest clones.

Ophthalmopathy patients had moderately to severely active disease, with a Clinical Activity Score of 3 or more, a NOSPECS grade of 4 or more, and a disease duration of less than 3 months. Exclusion was applied to patients with uncontrolled infections, other autoimmune diseases, pregnancy or lactation. Diagnoses relied on clinical symptoms, serum thyroxine and TRAb, thyroid ultrasound and orbital computed tomography. Ficoll-Paque density gradient centrifugation was used to isolate PBMCs from 8.5 to 10 ml of fresh peripheral blood. Trizol reagent was used to extract total RNA, and RNA quality was then checked on an Agilent 2100 Bioanalyzer.

Recombination joined TRBV6-1 with TRBJ2-1, with the D gene not confidently named. This sequence originates from a woman in her sixties or seventies with Graves' ophthalmopathy. The sequenced sample was blood. The CDR3 protein sequence reads: CASSSEDGRRVEQFF. Read as DNA, the sequence is TGTGCCAGCAGTTCCGAGGACGGTCGCCGGGTCGAGCAGTTCTTC.